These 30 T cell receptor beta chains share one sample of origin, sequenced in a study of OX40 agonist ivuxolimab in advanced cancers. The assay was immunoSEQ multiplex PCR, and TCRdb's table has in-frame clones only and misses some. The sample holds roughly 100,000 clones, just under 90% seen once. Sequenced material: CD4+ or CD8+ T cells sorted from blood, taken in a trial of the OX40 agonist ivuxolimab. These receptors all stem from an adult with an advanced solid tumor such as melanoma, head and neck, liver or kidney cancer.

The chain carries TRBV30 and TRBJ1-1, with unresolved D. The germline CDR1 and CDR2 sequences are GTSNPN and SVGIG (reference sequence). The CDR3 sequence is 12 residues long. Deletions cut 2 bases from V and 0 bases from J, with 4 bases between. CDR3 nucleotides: TGTGCCTGGAGTCCAGTGAACACTGAAGCTTTCTTT. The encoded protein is CAWSPVNTEAFF.

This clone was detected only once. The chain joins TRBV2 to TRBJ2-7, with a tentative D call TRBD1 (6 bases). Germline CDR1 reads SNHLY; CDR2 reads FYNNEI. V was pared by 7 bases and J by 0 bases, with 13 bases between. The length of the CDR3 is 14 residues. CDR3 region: CASIRDTHSYEQYF. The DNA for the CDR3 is TGTGCCAGCATTCGGGACACCCACTCCTACGAGCAGTACTTC.

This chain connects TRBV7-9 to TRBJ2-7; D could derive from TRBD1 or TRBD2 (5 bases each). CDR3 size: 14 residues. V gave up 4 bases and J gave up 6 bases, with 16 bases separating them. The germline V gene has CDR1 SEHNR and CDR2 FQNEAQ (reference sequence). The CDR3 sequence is CASSSRALGLEQYF. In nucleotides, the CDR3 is TGTGCCAGCAGCTCCAGGGCACTAGGTCTCGAGCAGTACTTC.

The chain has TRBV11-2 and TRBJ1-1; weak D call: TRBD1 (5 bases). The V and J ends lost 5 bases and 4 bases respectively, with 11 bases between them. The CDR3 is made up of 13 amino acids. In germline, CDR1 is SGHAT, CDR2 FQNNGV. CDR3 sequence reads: CASSPSGGTEAFF. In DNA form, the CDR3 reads TGTGCCAGCAGCCCGTCGGGGGGCACTGAAGCTTTCTTT.

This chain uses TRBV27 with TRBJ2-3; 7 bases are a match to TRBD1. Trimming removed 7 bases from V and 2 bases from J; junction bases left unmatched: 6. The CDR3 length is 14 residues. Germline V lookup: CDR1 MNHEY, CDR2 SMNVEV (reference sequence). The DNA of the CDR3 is TGTGCCAGCAAGGGGGCGCTTATCACAGATACGCAGTATTTT. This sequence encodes CASKGALITDTQYF.

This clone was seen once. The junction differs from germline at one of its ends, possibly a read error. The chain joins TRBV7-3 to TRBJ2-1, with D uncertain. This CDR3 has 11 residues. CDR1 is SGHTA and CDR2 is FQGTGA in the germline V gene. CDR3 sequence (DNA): TGTGCCAGCAGCTCCCACAATGAGCAGTTCTTC. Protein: CASSSHNEQFF.

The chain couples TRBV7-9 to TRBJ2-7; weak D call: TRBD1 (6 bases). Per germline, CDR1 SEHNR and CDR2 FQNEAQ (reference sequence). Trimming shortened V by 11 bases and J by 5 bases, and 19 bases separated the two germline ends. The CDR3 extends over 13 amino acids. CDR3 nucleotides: TGTGCCTCCCAGAGAGGGGGTTTTAACGAGCAGTACTTC. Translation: CASQRGGFNEQYF.

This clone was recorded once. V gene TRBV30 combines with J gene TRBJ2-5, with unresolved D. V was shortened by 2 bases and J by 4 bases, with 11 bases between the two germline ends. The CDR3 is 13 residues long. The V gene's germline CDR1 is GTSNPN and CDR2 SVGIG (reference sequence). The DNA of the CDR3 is TGTGCCTGGAGTAATGACCCGGGAGAGACCCAGTACTTC. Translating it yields CAWSNDPGETQYF.

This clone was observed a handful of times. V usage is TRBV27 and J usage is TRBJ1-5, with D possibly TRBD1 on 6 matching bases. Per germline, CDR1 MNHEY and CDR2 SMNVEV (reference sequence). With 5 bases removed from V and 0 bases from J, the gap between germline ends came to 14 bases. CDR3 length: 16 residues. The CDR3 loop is CASSLRTDLSNQPQHF. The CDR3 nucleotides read TGTGCCAGCAGTCTCAGGACAGACCTTAGCAATCAGCCCCAGCATTTT.

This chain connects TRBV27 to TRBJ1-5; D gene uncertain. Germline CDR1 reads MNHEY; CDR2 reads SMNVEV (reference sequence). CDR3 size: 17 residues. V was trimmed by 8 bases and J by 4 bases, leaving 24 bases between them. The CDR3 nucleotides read TGTGCCAGCCGAGAAGCACAACGAGGCAGGAAGAATCAGCCCCAGCATTTT. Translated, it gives CASREAQRGRKNQPQHF.

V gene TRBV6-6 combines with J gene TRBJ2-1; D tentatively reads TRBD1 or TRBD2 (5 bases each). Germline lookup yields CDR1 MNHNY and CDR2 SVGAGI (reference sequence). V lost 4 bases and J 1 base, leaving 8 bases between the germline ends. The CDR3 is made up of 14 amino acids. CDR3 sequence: CASSSGPSYNEQFF. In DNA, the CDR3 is TGTGCCAGCAGTTCGGGGCCGTCCTACAATGAGCAGTTCTTC.

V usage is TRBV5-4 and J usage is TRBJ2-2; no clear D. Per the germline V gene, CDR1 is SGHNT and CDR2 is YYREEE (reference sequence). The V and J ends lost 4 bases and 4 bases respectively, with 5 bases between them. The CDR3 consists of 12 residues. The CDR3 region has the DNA TGTGCCAGCAGCAGAATCACCGGGGAGCTGTTTTTT. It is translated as CASSRITGELFF.

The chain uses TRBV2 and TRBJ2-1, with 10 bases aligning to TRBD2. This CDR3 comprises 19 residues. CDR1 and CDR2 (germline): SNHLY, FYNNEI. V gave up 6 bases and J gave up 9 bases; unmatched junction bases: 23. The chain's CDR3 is CASRGGPSILAGIFAEQFF. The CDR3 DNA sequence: TGTGCCAGCAGGGGTGGCCCGTCTATACTAGCGGGAATATTCGCTGAGCAGTTCTTC.

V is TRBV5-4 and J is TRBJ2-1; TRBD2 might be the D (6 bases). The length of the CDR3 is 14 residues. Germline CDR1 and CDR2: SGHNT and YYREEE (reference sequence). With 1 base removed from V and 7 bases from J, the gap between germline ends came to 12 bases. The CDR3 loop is CASSLSVGSNEQFF. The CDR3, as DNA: TGTGCCAGCAGCTTGTCGGTCGGGAGTAATGAGCAGTTCTTC.

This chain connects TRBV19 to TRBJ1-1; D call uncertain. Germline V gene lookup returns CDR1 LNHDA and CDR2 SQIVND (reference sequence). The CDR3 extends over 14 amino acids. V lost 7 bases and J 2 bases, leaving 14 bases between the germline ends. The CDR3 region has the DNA TGTGCCAGTACATACAGACTAGGCAACACTGAAGCTTTCTTT. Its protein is CASTYRLGNTEAFF.

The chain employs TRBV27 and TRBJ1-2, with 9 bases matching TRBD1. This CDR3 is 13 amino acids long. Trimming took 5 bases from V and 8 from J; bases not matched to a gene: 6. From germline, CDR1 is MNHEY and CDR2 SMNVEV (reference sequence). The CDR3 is CASSADRGGGYTF. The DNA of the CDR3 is TGTGCCAGCAGTGCGGACAGGGGTGGAGGCTACACCTTC.

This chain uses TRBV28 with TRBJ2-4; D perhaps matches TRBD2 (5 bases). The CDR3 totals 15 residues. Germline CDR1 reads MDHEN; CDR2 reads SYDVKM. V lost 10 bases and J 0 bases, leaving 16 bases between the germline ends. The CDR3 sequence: CATLGLRLAKNIQYF. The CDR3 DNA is TGTGCCACCCTCGGACTGAGGCTAGCCAAAAACATTCAGTACTTC.

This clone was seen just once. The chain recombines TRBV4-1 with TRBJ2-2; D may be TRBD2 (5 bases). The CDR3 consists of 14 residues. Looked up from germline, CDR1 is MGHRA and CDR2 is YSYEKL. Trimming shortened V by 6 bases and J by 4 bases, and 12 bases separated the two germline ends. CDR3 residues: CASRGARATGELFF. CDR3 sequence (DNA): TGCGCCAGCAGAGGCGCGCGGGCCACCGGGGAGCTGTTTTTT.

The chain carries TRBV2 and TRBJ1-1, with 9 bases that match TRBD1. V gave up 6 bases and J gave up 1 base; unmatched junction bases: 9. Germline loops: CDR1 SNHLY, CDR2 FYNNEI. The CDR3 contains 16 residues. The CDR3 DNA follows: TGTGCCAGCAGCCCGGGACAGGGTAATTGGAACACTGAAGCTTTCTTT. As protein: CASSPGQGNWNTEAFF.

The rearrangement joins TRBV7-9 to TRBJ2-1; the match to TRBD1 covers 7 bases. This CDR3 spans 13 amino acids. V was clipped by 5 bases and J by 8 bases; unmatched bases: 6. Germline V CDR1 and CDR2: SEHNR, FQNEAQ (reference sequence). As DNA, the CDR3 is TGTGCCAGCAGCCAAAACAGGGGACATGAGCAGTTCTTC. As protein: CASSQNRGHEQFF.

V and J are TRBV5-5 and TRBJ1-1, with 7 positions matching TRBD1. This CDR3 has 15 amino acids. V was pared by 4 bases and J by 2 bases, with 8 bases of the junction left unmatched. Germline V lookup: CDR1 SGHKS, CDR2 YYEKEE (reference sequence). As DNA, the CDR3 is TGTGCCAGCAGCCGGGACAGTGGGGCAAACACTGAAGCTTTCTTT. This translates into CASSRDSGANTEAFF. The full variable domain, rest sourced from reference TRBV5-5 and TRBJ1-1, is DAGVTQSPTHLIKTRGQQVTLRCSPISGHKSVSWYQQVLGQGPQFIFQYYEKEERGRGNFPDRFSARQFPNYSSELNVNALLLGDSALYLCASSRDSGANTEAFFGQGTRLTVV.

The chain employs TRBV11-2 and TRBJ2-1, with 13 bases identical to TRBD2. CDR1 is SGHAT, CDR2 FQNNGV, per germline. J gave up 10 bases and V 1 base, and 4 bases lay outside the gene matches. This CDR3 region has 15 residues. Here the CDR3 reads CASSLGLAGGREQFF. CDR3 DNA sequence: TGTGCCAGCAGCTTAGGACTAGCGGGAGGAAGGGAGCAGTTCTTC. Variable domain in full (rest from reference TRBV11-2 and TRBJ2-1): EAGVAQSPRYKIIEKRQSVAFWCNPISGHATLYWYQQILGQGPKLLIQFQNNGVVDDSQLPKDRFSAERLKGVDSTLKIQPAKLEDSAVYLCASSLGLAGGREQFFGPGTRLTVL.

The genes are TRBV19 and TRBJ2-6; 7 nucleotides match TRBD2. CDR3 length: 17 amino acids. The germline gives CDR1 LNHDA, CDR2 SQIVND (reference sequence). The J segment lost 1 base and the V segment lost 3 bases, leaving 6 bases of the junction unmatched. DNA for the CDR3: TGTGCCAGTAGTATTGTGGGGGAGGGGTCTGGGGCCAACGTCCTGACTTTC. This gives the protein CASSIVGEGSGANVLTF.

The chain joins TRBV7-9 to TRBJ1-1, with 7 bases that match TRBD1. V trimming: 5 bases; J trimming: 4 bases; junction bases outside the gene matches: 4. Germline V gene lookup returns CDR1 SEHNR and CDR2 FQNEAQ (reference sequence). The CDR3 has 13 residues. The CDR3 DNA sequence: TGTGCCAGCAGCCACCCAGGGGGCACTGAAGCTTTCTTT. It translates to CASSHPGGTEAFF. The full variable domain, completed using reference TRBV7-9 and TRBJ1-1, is DTGVSQNPRHKITKRGQNVTFRCDPISEHNRLYWYRQTLGQGPEFLTYFQNEAQLEKSRLLSDRFSAERPKGSFSTLEIQRTEQGDSAMYLCASSHPGGTEAFFGQGTRLTVV.

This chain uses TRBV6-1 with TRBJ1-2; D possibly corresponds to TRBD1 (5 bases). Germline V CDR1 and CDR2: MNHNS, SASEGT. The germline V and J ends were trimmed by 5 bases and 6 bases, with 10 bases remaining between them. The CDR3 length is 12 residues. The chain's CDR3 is CASSQGRNGYTF. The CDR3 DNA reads TGTGCCAGCAGTCAGGGTAGGAATGGCTACACCTTC.

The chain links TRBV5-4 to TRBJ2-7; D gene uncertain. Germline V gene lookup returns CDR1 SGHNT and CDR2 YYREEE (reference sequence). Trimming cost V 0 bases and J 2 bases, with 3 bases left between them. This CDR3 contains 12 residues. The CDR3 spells CASSLGAYEQYF. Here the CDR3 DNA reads TGTGCCAGCAGCTTGGGGGCCTACGAGCAGTACTTC.

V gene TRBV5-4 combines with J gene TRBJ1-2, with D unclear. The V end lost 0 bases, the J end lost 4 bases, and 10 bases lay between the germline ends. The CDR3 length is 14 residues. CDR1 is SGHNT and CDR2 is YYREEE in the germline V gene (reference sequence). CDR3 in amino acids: CASSLARVGYGYTF. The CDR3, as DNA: TGTGCCAGCAGCTTGGCCCGGGTGGGCTATGGCTACACCTTC.

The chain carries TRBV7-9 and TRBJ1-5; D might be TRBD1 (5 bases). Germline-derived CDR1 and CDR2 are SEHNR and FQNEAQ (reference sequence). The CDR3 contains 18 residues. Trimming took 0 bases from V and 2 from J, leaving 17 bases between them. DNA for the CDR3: TGTGCCAGCAGCTTAGCGCACCCCAGAGAGGGGCGCAATCAGCCCCAGCATTTT. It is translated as CASSLAHPREGRNQPQHF.

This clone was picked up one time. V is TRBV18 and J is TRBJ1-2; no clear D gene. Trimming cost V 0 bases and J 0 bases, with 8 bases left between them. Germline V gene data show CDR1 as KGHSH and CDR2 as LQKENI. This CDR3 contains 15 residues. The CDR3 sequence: CASSPPGGSNYGYTF. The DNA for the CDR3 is TGTGCCAGCTCACCACCAGGAGGATCTAACTATGGCTACACCTTC.

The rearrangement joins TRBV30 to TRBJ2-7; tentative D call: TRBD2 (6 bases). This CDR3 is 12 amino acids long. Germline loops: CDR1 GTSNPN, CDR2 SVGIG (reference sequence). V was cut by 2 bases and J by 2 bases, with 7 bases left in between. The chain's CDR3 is CAWSRTTYEQYF. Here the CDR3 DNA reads TGTGCCTGGAGTCGGACTACCTACGAGCAGTACTTC.